A single T cell receptor (beta chain) is shown here with its context. The data were produced by immunoSEQ multiplex PCR, yet TCRdb's version contains in-frame clones alone and is incomplete. The data contain roughly 500,000 clones, around 89% of them seen just once; the ten biggest clones take up approximately 1.8%. CDR1 and CDR2 from the germline V gene are MNHEY and SMNVEV (reference sequence). Losses at the gene ends were 4 bases for V and 5 bases for J; bases not matched to a gene: 5. CDR3 size: 14 residues. Cohort 3 donors counted as recovered after two negative PCRs, clearance, or resolved symptoms. The data are from a study of blood T cell repertoires in COVID-19.

The sequenced sample was PBMCs or T cells enriched from blood (not recorded which). The clonotype originates from a woman in her thirties or forties who had recovered from COVID-19. The chain carries TRBV27 and TRBJ1-2, with 9 bases matching TRBD1. CDR3 sequence: CASSYAGQGYGYTF. The CDR3 DNA follows: TGTGCCAGCAGTTATGCGGGACAGGGATATGGCTACACCTTC.